Included here is one T cell receptor (beta chain) sequence, with context. Antigen: not known. This record belongs to a study of cytomegalovirus exposure and HLA in healthy donors. Study results and limitations: Associated with HLA alleles at 0.05 false discovery rate in a later analysis were 15,000 to 20,000 TCR beta sequences.

Both 60 Vbeta primers and 13 Jbeta primers went into the PCR. Here immunoSEQ multiplex PCR was the method, and the copy in TCRdb shows in-frame clones only, minus some. The table includes about 140,000 clones, around 80% detected once. The CDR3 runs 14 residues. V lost 7 bases, J lost 7 bases, and 20 bases lay in between. Germline CDR1 SGHDN, CDR2 FVKESK. The source is a man in his forties or fifties in good health and CMV-seronegative. The chain employs TRBV14 and TRBJ2-7; possible D gene TRBD2, 7 bases. Sequences were obtained from PBMCs. CDR3 protein: CASNLGGPLGEQYF. CDR3 DNA: TGTGCCAGCAACCTCGGGGGGCCTCTTGGGGAGCAGTACTTC.